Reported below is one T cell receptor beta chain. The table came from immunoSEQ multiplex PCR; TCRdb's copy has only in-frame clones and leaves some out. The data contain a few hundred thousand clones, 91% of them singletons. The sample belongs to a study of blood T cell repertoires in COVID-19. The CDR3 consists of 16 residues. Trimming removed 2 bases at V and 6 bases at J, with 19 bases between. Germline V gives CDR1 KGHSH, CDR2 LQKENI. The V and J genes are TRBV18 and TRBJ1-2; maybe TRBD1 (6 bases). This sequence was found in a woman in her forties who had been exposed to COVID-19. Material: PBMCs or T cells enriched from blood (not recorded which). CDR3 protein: CASSPETGVPNDGYTF. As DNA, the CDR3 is TGTGCCAGCTCACCAGAGACAGGAGTCCCCAACGATGGCTACACCTTC. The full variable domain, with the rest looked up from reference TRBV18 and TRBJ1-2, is NAGVMQNPRHLVRRRGQEARLRCSPMKGHSHVYWYRQLPEEGLKFMVYLQKENIIDESGMPKERFSAEFPKEGPSILRIQQVVRGDSAAYFCASSPETGVPNDGYTFGSGTRLTVV.